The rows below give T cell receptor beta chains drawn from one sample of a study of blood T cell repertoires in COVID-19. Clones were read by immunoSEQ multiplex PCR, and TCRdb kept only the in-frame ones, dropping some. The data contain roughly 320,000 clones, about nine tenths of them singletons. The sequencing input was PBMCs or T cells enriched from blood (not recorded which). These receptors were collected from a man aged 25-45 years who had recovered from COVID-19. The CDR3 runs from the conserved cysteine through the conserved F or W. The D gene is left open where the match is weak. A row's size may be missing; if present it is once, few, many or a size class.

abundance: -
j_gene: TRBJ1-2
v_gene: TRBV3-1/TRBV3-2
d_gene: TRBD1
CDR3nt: TGTGCCAGCAGCCCCCGAGGACAGGGGATTAATGGCTACACCTTC
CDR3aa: CASSPRGQGINGYTF

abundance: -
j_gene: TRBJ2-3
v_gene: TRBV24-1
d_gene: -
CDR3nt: TGTGCCACCGGCTTGGGGGGTGGTCCGCCCGGAGATACGCAGTATTTT
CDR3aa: CATGLGGGPPGDTQYF

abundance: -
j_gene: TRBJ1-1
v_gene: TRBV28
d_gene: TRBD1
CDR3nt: TGTGCCAACCAACAGGGGATGAACACTGAAGCTTTCTTT
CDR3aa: CANQQGMNTEAFF

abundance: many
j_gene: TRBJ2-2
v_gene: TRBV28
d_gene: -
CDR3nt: TGTGCCAGCAGTTTAAACCGGGGGGAGCTGTTTTTT
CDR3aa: CASSLNRGELFF

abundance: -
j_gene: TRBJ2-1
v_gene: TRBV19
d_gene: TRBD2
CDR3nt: TGTGCCAGTAGTATAGTACTAGCGAGTAATGAGCAGTTCTTC
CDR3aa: CASSIVLASNEQFF

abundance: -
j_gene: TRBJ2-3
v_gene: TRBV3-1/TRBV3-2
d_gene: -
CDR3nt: TGTGCCAGCAGCCAATCCGTTCTCACAGATACGCAGTATTTT
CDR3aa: CASSQSVLTDTQYF

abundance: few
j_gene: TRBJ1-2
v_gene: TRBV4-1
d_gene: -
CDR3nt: TGCGCCAGCAGCCAAGATCAGGCAGGGCGCGGCTACACCTTC
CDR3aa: CASSQDQAGRGYTF

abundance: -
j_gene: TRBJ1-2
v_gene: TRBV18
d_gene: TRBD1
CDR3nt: TGTGCCAGCTCACCCCAGGGGGCGGGCTATGGCTACACCTTC
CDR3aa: CASSPQGAGYGYTF

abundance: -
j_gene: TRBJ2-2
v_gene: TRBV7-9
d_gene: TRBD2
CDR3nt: TGTGCCAGCAGCTTAAAACTAGCGGCGAACACCGGGGAGCTGTTTTTT
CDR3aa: CASSLKLAANTGELFF

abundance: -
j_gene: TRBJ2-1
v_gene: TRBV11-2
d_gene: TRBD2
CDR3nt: TGTGCCAGCAGCGGCCGGCTTGGAGCGGGGGGGGTCAATGAGCAGTTCTTC
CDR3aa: CASSGRLGAGGVNEQFF

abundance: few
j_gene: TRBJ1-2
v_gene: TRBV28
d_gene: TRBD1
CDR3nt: TGTGCCAGCAGTGCCGGGACAGGGCCTCCCAGGACCTTC
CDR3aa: CASSAGTGPPRTF

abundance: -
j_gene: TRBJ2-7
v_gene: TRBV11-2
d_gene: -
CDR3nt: TGTGCCAGCAGCTTCATCCCGGGGGAGCAGTACTTC
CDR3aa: CASSFIPGEQYF

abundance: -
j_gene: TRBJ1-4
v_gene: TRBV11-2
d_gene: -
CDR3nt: TGTGCCAGCAGCCCAAATGGGGGGATCAATGAAAAACTGTTTTTT
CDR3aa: CASSPNGGINEKLFF

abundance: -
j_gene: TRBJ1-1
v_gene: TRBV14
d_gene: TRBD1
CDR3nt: TGTGCCAGCAGCCGAAGTGGACAGGTCAGGACTGAAGCTTTCTTT
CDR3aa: CASSRSGQVRTEAFF

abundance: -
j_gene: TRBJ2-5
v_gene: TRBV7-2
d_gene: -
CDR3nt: TGTGCCAGCAGCTTAGGAGCTAGGGGAGAGACCCAGTACTTC
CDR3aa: CASSLGARGETQYF

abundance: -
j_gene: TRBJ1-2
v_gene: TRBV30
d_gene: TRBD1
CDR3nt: TGTGCCTGGAGTCTGACAGGGCTGCGTGGCTACACCTTC
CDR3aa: CAWSLTGLRGYTF

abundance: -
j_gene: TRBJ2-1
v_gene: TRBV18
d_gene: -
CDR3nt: TGTGCCAGCTCACCACAGGCACAGGGTGGCACTGAGCAGTTCTTC
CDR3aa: CASSPQAQGGTEQFF

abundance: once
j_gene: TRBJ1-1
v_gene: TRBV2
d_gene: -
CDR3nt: TGTGCCAGCAAAGACCTCGGGATCGACACTGAAGCTTTCTTT
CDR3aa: CASKDLGIDTEAFF

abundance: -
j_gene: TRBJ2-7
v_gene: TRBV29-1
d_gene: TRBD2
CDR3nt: TGCAGCGTGCGGGGGGTGCTGGGGGTTTACGAGCAGTACTTC
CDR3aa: CSVRGVLGVYEQYF

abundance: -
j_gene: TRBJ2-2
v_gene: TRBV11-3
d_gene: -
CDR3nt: TGTGCCAGCAGCTTAGATTGGGACATCACCGGGGAGCTGTTTTTT
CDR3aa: CASSLDWDITGELFF

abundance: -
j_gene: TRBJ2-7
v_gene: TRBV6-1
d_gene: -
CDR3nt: TGTGCCAGCAGTGAAATAGGTACTAAAAGTCCCTACGAGCAGTACTTC
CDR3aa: CASSEIGTKSPYEQYF

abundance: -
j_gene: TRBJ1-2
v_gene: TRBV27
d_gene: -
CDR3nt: TGTGCCAGCAGTCCCTCCGGGACACTAAACTATGGCTACACCTTC
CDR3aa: CASSPSGTLNYGYTF

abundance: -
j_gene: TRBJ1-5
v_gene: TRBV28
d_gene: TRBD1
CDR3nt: TGTGCCAGCAGTTCGACCTGGACAGGTAGCAATCAGCCCCAGCATTTT
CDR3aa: CASSSTWTGSNQPQHF

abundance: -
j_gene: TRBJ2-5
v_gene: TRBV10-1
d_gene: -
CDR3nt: TGCGCCAGCAGTGCGGCGGGAATACTTCAAGAGACCCAGTACTTC
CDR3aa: CASSAAGILQETQYF

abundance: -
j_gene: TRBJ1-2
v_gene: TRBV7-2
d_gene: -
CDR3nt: TGTGCCAGCAGCCACATTAACTATGGCTACACCTTC
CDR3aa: CASSHINYGYTF

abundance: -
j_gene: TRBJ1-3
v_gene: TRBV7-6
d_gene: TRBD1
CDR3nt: TGTGCCAGCAGCTTAGCGGACCCACAGGGGGCGCGGGGAAACACCATATATTTT
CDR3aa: CASSLADPQGARGNTIYF

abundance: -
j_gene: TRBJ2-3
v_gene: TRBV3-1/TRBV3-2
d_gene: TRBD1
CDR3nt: TGTGCCAGCAGCCCCAGGGACAGGGGCACAGATACGCAGTATTTT
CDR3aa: CASSPRDRGTDTQYF

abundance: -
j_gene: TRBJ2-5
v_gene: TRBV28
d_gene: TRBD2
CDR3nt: TGTGCCAGCAGTTCTCCAAGCGGGGGGGCCCCAGAGACCCAGTACTTC
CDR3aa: CASSSPSGGAPETQYF

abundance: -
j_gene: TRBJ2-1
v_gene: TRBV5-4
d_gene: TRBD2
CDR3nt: TGTGCCAGCAGCGGGAGCGGGAGGGCATCCGATGAGCAGTTCTTC
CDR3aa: CASSGSGRASDEQFF

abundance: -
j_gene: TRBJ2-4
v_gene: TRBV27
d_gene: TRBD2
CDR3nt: TGTGCCAGCAGTGGTCTAGCGGGAGGACACAAAAACATTCAGTACTTC
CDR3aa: CASSGLAGGHKNIQYF

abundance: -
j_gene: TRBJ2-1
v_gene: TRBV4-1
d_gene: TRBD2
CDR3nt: TGCGCCAGCAGCCAAGACCGACTAGCGGGGAGTACCTACAATGAGCAGTTCTTC
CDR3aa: CASSQDRLAGSTYNEQFF

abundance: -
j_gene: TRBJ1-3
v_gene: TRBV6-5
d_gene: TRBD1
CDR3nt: TGTGCCAGCAGTTACGGGACAGGGGGAAACACCATATATTTT
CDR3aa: CASSYGTGGNTIYF

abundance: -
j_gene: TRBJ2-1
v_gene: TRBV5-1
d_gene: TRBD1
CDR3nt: TGCGCCAGCAGCTACGGGAGGGGACAGGGGGCGCATGAGCAGTTCTTC
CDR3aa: CASSYGRGQGAHEQFF

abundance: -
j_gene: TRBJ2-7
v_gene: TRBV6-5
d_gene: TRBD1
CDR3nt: TGTGCCAGCCGGGACAGGTCTTCCTACGAGCAGTACTTC
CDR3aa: CASRDRSSYEQYF

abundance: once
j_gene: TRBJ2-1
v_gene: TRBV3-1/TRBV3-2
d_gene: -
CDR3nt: TGTGCCAGCAGCCAAGATAGAAGCTCCTACAATGAGCAGTTCTTC
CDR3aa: CASSQDRSSYNEQFF

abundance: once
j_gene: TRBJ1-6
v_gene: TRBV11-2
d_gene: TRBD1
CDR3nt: TGTGCCAGCAGCTTAGTCCCGGGACAGGTCTCTTCACCCCTCCACTTT
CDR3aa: CASSLVPGQVSSPLHF

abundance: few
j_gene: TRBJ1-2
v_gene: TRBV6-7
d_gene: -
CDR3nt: TGTGCCAGCAGTTACTCGACGCGGGGGTCAGGAGGCTACACCTTC
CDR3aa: CASSYSTRGSGGYTF

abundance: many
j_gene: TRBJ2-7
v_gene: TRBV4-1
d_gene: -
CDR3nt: TGCGCCAGCAGCCAAGATTGGGGCCGACTAGGTGGAGACGAGCAGTACTTC
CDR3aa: CASSQDWGRLGGDEQYF

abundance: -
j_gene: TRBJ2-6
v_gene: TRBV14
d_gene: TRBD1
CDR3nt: TGTGCCAGCAGCCAACCACAGGGGGGTGGGGCCAACGTCCTGACTTTC
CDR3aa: CASSQPQGGGANVLTF

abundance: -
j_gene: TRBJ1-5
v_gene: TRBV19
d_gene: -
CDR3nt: TGTGCCAGTACCGGGACACTGAACAATCAGCCCCAGCATTTT
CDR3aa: CASTGTLNNQPQHF

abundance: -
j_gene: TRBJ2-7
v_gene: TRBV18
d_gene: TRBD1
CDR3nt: TGTGCCAGCTCACCACGAGGACAGGGGGTTTGGGAGCAGTACTTC
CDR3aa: CASSPRGQGVWEQYF

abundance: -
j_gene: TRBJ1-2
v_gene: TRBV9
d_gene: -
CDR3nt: TGTGCCAGCAGCGTAGTCGTGAGTGTCAATGGCTACACCTTC
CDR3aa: CASSVVVSVNGYTF

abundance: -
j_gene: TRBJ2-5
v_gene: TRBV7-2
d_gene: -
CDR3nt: TGTGCCAGCAGCTTAATAGCGTCACAAGAGACCCAGTACTTC
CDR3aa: CASSLIASQETQYF